Here is one T cell receptor beta chain with its context. Clones were sequenced by immunoSEQ multiplex PCR, and TCRdb holds only the in-frame ones, with some missing. The sample lists some 80,000 clones, around 84% occurring once. Trimming removed 10 bases from V and 5 bases from J, with 17 bases in between. The CDR3 covers 13 residues. Germline values: CDR1 ENHRY, CDR2 SYGVKD. The sample originates from a study of blood T cell repertoires in COVID-19. The origin of this receptor is a woman aged 70-85 years with acute or convalescent COVID-19. The specimen was peripheral blood. The chain couples TRBV10-3 to TRBJ1-2, with a weak D call TRBD1 (6 bases). DNA for the CDR3: TGTGCCACCCGGACAGACCTGGCTTATGGCTACACCTTC. This sequence encodes CATRTDLAYGYTF.